The source of this TCR beta chain is a study of blood T cell repertoires in COVID-19. Overall study: Donors in the United States, Italy and Spain gave samples during acute or convalescent COVID-19. The cDNA or gDNA used as material had been derived from T cells, B-cell-depleted T cells, or PBMCs.

Germline-derived CDR1 and CDR2 are MNHNY and SVGAGI (reference sequence). The CDR3 spans 15 residues. V was shortened by 6 bases and J by 3 bases, with 14 bases between the two germline ends. Per the authors' pipeline: Amplification from reference gene primers served as the basis for estimated nucleated cell counts. The repertoire was sequenced with immunoSEQ multiplex PCR; TCRdb's copy has only in-frame clones and lacks some. V and J calls and clone size come straight from that table; D and trimming were deduced from the DNA. The sample has about 200,000 clones; approximately 82% are singletons. The chain carries TRBV6-6 and TRBJ2-2, with a weak D call TRBD1 (6 bases). The sequence was collected from a woman aged 50 to 60 with acute or convalescent COVID-19. The sample consisted of peripheral blood. CDR3 protein: CASRAGETDTGELFF. The CDR3, as DNA: TGTGCCAGCAGAGCAGGGGAAACTGACACCGGGGAGCTGTTTTTT.